This T cell receptor (beta chain) was profiled in a study of cytomegalovirus exposure and HLA in healthy donors. Study-level results: The authors later linked a missense DCLRE1C variant to TCR beta V- and J-gene trimming. As was reported, the classifier diagnosed cytomegalovirus status with high specificity and sensitivity. V segments that were indistinguishable, TRBV6-2 and TRBV6-3 among them, were omitted from analysis.

The PCR had 60 Vbeta and 13 Jbeta primers. Produced via immunoSEQ multiplex PCR; TCRdb's table is partial and in-frame only. Of around 130,000 clones listed, roughly four fifths are singletons. Though nominally healthy at sampling, donors likely had unrecorded immune exposures. There are 15 residues in the CDR3. Germline V gives CDR1 MNHNY, CDR2 SVGAGI (reference sequence). Trimming took 2 bases from V and 2 from J, leaving 10 bases between them. This clone was recorded a few times. The antigen is unknown. This sequence originates from a woman in her thirties or forties in good health and CMV-seropositive. Sequencing used PBMCs. This sequence joins TRBV6-6 and TRBJ1-3; maybe TRBD1 (5 bases). The CDR3: CASSYDGAAGNTIYF. CDR3 DNA sequence: TGTGCCAGCAGTTACGATGGGGCAGCTGGAAACACCATATATTTT.